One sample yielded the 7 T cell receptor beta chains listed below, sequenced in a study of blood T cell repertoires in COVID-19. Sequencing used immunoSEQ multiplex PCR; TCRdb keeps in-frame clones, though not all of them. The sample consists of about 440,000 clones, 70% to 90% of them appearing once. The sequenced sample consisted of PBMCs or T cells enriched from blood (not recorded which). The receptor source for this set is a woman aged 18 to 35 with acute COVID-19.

CDR3 sequence: CASSRSDRGYEQYF. CDR3 nucleotides: TGTGCCAGCAGTCGATCCGACAGGGGCTACGAGCAGTACTTC. The V call is TRBV28, the J call TRBJ2-7, with TRBD1 matching over 8 bases. This CDR3 comprises 14 residues. J was trimmed by 3 bases and V by 5 bases; bases with no gene match: 6. Per the germline V gene, CDR1 is MDHEN and CDR2 is SYDVKM. The whole variable domain, remainder taken from reference TRBV28 and TRBJ2-7, is DVKVTQSSRYLVKRTGEKVFLECVQDMDHENMFWYRQDPGLGLRLIYFSYDVKMKEKGDIPEGYSVSREKKERFSLILESASTNQTSMYLCASSRSDRGYEQYFGPGTRLTVT.

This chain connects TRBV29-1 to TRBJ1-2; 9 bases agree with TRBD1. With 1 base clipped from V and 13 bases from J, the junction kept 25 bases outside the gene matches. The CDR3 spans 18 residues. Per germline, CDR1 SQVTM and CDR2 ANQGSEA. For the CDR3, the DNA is TGCAGCGTTGAAGTCGACTCGGGACAGGGCGACTTGAGATGGGGGTGCACCTTC. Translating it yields CSVEVDSGQGDLRWGCTF.

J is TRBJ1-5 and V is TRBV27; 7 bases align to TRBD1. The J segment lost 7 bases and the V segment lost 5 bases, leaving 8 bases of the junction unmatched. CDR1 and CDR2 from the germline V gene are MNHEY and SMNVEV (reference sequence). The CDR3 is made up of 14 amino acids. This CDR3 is CASSPRDSEQPQHF. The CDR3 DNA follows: TGTGCCAGCAGTCCCCGGGACAGCGAGCAGCCCCAGCATTTT.

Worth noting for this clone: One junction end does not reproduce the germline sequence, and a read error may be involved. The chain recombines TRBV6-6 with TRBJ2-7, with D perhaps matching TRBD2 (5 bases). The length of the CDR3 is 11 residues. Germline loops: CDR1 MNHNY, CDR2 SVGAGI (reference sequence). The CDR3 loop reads CASSYLGRTNF. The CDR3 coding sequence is TGTGCCAGCAGTTACTTAGGGAGAACGAACTTC.

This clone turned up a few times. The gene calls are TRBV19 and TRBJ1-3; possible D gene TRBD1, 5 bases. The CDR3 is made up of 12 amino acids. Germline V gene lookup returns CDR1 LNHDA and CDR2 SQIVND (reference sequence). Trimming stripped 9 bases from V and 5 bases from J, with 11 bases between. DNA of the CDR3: TGTGCCAGCGCGGACACCCGAAACACCATATATTTT. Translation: CASADTRNTIYF.

CDR3 in amino acids: CAWSVGTSYNEQFF. CDR3 nucleotide sequence: TGTGCCTGGAGTGTAGGGACTAGTTACAATGAGCAGTTCTTC. The chain joins TRBV30 to TRBJ2-1; TRBD2 agrees at 8 bases. Germline assignment: CDR1 GTSNPN and CDR2 SVGIG (reference sequence). The CDR3 is made up of 14 amino acids. The V and J ends lost 0 bases and 4 bases, in that order; junction bases with no gene match: 2.

The DNA of the CDR3 is TGTGCCAGCAGCCCACCACAGGGCTCTGGAAACACCATATATTTT. Translation: CASSPPQGSGNTIYF. The chain links TRBV11-2 to TRBJ1-3, with D maybe TRBD1 (6 bases). The CDR3 loop spans 15 amino acids. Trimming shortened V by 5 bases and J by 0 bases, and 11 bases separated the two germline ends. The germline gives CDR1 SGHAT, CDR2 FQNNGV.